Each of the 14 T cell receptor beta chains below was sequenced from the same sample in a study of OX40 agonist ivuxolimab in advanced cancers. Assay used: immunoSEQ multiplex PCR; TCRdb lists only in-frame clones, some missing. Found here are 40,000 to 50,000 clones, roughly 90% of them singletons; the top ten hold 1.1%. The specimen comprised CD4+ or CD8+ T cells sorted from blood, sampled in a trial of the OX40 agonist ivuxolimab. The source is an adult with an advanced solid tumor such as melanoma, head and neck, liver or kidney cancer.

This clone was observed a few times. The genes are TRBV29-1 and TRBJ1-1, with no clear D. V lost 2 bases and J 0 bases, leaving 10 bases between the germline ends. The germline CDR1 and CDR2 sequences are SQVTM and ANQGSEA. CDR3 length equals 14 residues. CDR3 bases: TGCAGCGTTGAAAGAGCCTTCCTGAACACTGAAGCTTTCTTT. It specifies CSVERAFLNTEAFF.

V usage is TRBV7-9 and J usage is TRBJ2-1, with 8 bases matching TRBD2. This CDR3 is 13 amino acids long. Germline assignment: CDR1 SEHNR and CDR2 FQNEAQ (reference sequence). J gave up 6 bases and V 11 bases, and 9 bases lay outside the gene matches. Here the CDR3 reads CAGLAGSVNEQFF. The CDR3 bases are TGTGCCGGATTAGCGGGATCAGTCAATGAGCAGTTCTTC.

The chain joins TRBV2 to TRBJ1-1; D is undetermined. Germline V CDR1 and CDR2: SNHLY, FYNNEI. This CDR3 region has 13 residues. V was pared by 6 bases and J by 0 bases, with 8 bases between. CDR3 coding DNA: TGTGCCAGCAGCGTAACTGTGAACACTGAAGCTTTCTTT. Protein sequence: CASSVTVNTEAFF.

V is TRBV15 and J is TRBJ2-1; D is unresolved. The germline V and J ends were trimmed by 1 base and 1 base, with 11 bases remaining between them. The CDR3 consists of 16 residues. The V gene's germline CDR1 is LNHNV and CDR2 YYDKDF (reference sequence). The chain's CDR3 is CATSRGGDLSYNEQFF. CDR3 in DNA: TGTGCCACCAGCAGAGGAGGTGATCTATCCTACAATGAGCAGTTCTTC.

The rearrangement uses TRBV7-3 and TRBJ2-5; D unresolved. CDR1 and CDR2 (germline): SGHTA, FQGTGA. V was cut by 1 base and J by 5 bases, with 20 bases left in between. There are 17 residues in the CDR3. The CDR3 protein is CASSLSGDLVSPETQYF. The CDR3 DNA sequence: TGTGCCAGCAGCTTAAGCGGCGATTTAGTGTCACCTGAGACCCAGTACTTC.

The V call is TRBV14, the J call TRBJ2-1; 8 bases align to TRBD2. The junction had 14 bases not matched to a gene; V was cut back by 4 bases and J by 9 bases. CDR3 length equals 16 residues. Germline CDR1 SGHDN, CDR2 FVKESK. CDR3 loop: CASSRPGTSRLGEQFF. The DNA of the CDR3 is TGTGCCAGCAGCCGACCCGGGACTAGTAGGTTGGGTGAGCAGTTCTTC.

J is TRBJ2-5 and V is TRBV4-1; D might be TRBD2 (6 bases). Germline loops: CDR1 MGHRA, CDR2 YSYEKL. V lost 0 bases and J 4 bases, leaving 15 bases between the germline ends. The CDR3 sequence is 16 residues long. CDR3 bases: TGCGCCAGCAGCCAAGATCTGAGTGGAGGGTCAGAGACCCAGTACTTC. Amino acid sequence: CASSQDLSGGSETQYF.

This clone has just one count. CDR3 region: CASSLLQGRNEQFF. The CDR3 DNA is TGTGCCAGCAGCTTGTTACAGGGGCGCAATGAGCAGTTCTTC. The genes are TRBV5-4 and TRBJ2-1; 7 nucleotides align to TRBD1. After removal of 1 base from V and 6 bases from J, the junction contained 4 bases not matched to a gene. This CDR3 comprises 14 residues. Germline V gene lookup returns CDR1 SGHNT and CDR2 YYREEE (reference sequence). The full variable domain, rest sourced from reference TRBV5-4 and TRBJ2-1, is ETGVTQSPTHLIKTRGQQVTLRCSSQSGHNTVSWYQQALGQGPQFIFQYYREEENGRGNFPPRFSGLQFPNYSSELNVNALELDDSALYLCASSLLQGRNEQFFGPGTRLTVL.

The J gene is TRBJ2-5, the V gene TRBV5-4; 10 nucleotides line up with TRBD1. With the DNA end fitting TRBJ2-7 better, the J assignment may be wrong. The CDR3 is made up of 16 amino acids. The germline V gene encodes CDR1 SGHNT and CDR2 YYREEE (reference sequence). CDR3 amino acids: CASSKVIRTGGYEQYF. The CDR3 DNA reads TGTGCCAGCAGCAAGGTAATCAGGACAGGGGGCTACGAGCAGTACTTC.

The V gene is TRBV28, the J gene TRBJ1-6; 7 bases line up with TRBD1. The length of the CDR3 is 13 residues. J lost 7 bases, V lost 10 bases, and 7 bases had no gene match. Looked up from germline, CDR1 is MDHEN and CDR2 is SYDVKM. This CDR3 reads CATKGGANSPLHF. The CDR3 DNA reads TGTGCCACTAAAGGGGGCGCGAATTCACCCCTCCACTTT.

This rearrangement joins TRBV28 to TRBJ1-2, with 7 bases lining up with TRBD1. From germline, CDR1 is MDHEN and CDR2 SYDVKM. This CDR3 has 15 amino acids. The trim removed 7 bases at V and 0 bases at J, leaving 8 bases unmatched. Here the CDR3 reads CASTGHGTANYGYTF. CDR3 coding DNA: TGTGCCAGCACCGGACACGGGACAGCTAACTATGGCTACACCTTC.

The CDR3 spells CASSLSIRGSGYGYTF. CDR3 DNA: TGTGCCAGCTCCCTAAGTATTCGGGGCTCGGGCTATGGCTACACCTTC. The chain is built from TRBV7-2 and TRBJ1-2; D is perhaps TRBD1 (5 bases). Between the trimmed V and J ends, which lost 8 bases and 4 bases, there was a span of 23 bases. Per the germline V gene, CDR1 is SGHTA and CDR2 is FQGNSA. This CDR3 has 16 amino acids.

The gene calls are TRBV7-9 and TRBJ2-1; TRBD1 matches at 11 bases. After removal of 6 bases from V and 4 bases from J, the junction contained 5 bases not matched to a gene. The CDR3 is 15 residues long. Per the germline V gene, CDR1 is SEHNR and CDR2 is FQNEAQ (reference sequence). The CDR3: CASRAGTGGYNEQFF. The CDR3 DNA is TGTGCCAGCAGAGCCGGGACAGGGGGTTACAATGAGCAGTTCTTC.

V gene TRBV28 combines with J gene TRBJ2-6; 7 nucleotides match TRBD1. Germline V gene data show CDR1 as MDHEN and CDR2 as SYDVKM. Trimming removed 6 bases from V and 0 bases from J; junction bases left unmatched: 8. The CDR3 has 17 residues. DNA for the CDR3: TGTGCCAGCAGCCGACAGGGAGAGAGCTCTGGGGCCAACGTCCTGACTTTC. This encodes CASSRQGESSGANVLTF.